The 26 T cell receptor beta chains listed next were all sequenced from one sample in a study of control samples from healthy donors and cancer patients. Clones were sequenced by immunoSEQ multiplex PCR, and TCRdb holds only the in-frame ones, with some missing. Of roughly 41,000 clones in the sample, less than 95% were seen once. The material sequenced was blood. Receptors were obtained from a man in his fifties or sixties in good health.

The chain recombines TRBV21-1 with TRBJ1-4; the DNA was not used to check the table's D call, TRBD1. TRBV21-1 is listed as a pseudogene. The CDR3 runs 12 residues. The DNA for the CDR3 is TGTGCCAGCAGCGCAACAGGCGAAAAACTGTTTTTT. Its protein product is CASSATGEKLFF.

V gene TRBV10-3 combines with J gene TRBJ2-7, with D possibly matching TRBD1 (6 bases). V was trimmed by 2 bases and J by 3 bases, leaving 11 bases between them. Germline V gives CDR1 ENHRY, CDR2 SYGVKD. CDR3 length: 14 amino acids. CDR3 nucleotides: TGTGCCATCAGTGAGGCACAGGGAAGCTACGAGCAGTACTTC. This translates into CAISEAQGSYEQYF.

This chain uses TRBV10-1 with TRBJ2-2; 7 nucleotides match TRBD2. In germline, CDR1 is WNHNN, CDR2 SYGVQD (reference sequence). CDR3 length: 15 residues. With V trimmed by 0 bases and J by 2 bases, 0 bases remained unmatched. For the CDR3, the DNA is TGCGCCAGCAGTGAGTCGGGACTAAACACCGGGGAGCTGTTTTTT. It encodes CASSESGLNTGELFF.

This clone showed up just once. This chain uses TRBV4-2 with TRBJ2-1; 7 bases agree with TRBD2. This CDR3 is built from 14 residues. CDR1 is LGHNA and CDR2 is YNFKEQ in the germline V gene. V shed 0 bases, J shed 9 bases, and the junction held 5 bases outside the gene matches. The DNA for the CDR3 is TGTGCCAGCAGCCAAGATGGTCGCGGGAGTGAGCAGTTCTTC. Translation gives CASSQDGRGSEQFF.

The chain joins TRBV19 to TRBJ1-2, with a weak D call TRBD1 (6 bases). The CDR3 spans 13 residues. Germline CDR1 LNHDA, CDR2 SQIVND (reference sequence). The V and J ends lost 0 bases and 8 bases respectively, with 10 bases between them. Written as DNA, the CDR3 is TGTGCCAGTAGTATAGATCACAGGGTGGGCTACACCTTC. Translation: CASSIDHRVGYTF.

The rearrangement uses TRBV3-1 (or the pseudogene TRBV3-2) and TRBJ1-1; D unclear. The CDR3 has 15 amino acids. V lost 4 bases and J lost 4, with 16 bases in between. CDR1 and CDR2 (germline): LGHDT, YNNKEL (reference sequence). CDR3 bases: TGTGCCAGCAGCCCTCGGACCTATTCGAGCACTGAAGCTTTCTTT. This gives the protein CASSPRTYSSTEAFF.

This chain connects TRBV7-2 to TRBJ2-1; 7 bases map to TRBD1. The CDR3 loop spans 16 amino acids. The germline V gene encodes CDR1 SGHTA and CDR2 FQGNSA. V shed 4 bases, J shed 9 bases, and the junction held 15 bases outside the gene matches. The CDR3 spells CASSSSSGQFIGEQFF. As DNA, the CDR3 is TGTGCCAGCAGCTCTAGTTCGGGACAGTTTATTGGTGAGCAGTTCTTC. The full variable domain, completed using reference TRBV7-2 and TRBJ2-1, is GAGVSQSPSNKVTEKGKDVELRCDPISGHTALYWYRQSLGQGLEFLIYFQGNSAPDKSGLPSDRFSAERTGGSVSTLTIQRTQQEDSAVYLCASSSSSGQFIGEQFFGPGTRLTVL.

This chain joins TRBV29-1 and TRBJ2-7; perhaps TRBD1 as D (6 bases). Per germline, CDR1 SQVTM and CDR2 ANQGSEA. V lost 2 bases and J 4 bases, leaving 12 bases between the germline ends. The CDR3 has 13 residues. The chain's CDR3 is CSVERQGIYEQYF. CDR3 nucleotides: TGCAGCGTTGAAAGGCAGGGGATTTACGAGCAGTACTTC.

J is TRBJ2-2 and V is TRBV4-2; 15 bases agree with TRBD2. Germline lookup yields CDR1 LGHNA and CDR2 YNFKEQ. The CDR3 is 19 amino acids. The V segment lost 4 bases and the J segment 7 bases; nucleotides outside the gene matches: 13. The CDR3 loop reads CASSRQPGLAGGFGGELFF. The CDR3 nucleotides are TGTGCCAGCAGCCGGCAGCCGGGACTAGCGGGAGGATTTGGCGGGGAGCTGTTTTTT.

The gene calls are TRBV4-1 and TRBJ2-1; D ambiguous. The V gene's germline CDR1 is MGHRA and CDR2 YSYEKL. The CDR3 totals 16 residues. With 4 bases removed from V and 7 bases from J, the gap between germline ends came to 20 bases. DNA for the CDR3: TGCGCCAGCAGCCCACAAGACCCGGACCGATATAATGAGCAGTTCTTC. Translated: CASSPQDPDRYNEQFF.

The chain combines TRBV24-1 with TRBJ1-5; 7 bases map to TRBD1. V lost 7 bases to trimming and J lost 6 bases; unmatched junction nucleotides: 5. Germline CDR1 KGHDR, CDR2 SFDVKD. The CDR3 covers 13 residues. The CDR3 region is CATRDRDSQPQHF. The CDR3 DNA reads TGTGCCACCAGAGACAGGGACAGTCAGCCCCAGCATTTT.

The chain combines TRBV10-2 with TRBJ1-2; 8 bases match TRBD1. V dropped 5 bases and J dropped 4; count of bases not matched to a gene: 9. Per the germline V gene, CDR1 is WSHSY and CDR2 is SAAADI. The CDR3 is 15 amino acids. CDR3 DNA sequence: TGCGCCAGCAGTCTCCTGGGGACAGGCGTCTATGGCTACACCTTC. Its protein is CASSLLGTGVYGYTF.

The rearrangement uses TRBV15 and TRBJ2-6; D not certain. CDR3 length: 19 residues. Trimming left V 0 bases short and J 4 bases short, with 19 bases between. The germline V gene has CDR1 LNHNV and CDR2 YYDKDF (reference sequence). CDR3 coding DNA: TGTGCCACCAGCAGAGATTCTCAGGTGGCCCCATCCGGGGCCAACGTCCTGACTTTC. This gives the protein CATSRDSQVAPSGANVLTF.

The sample holds one count of this clone. The rearrangement links TRBV18 to TRBJ1-5, with D perhaps TRBD1 (5 bases). V was trimmed by 5 bases and J by 2 bases, leaving 16 bases between them. The CDR3 contains 16 residues. Germline V gives CDR1 KGHSH, CDR2 LQKENI. CDR3 DNA: TGTGCCAGCTCAAGGAAAACAGGTATTGGCAATCAGCCCCAGCATTTT. This sequence encodes CASSRKTGIGNQPQHF.

J is TRBJ2-3 and V is TRBV6-6, with a tentative D call TRBD1 (6 bases). Germline CDR1 is MNHNY and CDR2 is SVGAGI (reference sequence). Trimming removed 7 bases at V and 6 bases at J, with 14 bases between. The CDR3 is 13 amino acids. This CDR3 is CASKPPGDDTQYF. The CDR3 nucleotides read TGTGCCAGCAAACCCCCAGGGGACGATACGCAGTATTTT.

The chain joins TRBV3-1 (or the pseudogene TRBV3-2) to TRBJ2-2, with 7 bases aligning to TRBD2. CDR1 LGHDT and CDR2 YNNKEL come from the germline V gene (reference sequence). The CDR3 is made up of 15 amino acids. J was trimmed by 4 bases and V by 2 bases; bases with no gene match: 4. The CDR3 spells CASSQPGGVTGELFF. CDR3 sequence (DNA): TGTGCCAGCAGCCAACCTGGGGGGGTCACCGGGGAGCTGTTTTTT.

V is TRBV2 and J is TRBJ1-5; 7 bases agree with TRBD1. Germline trimming cut 4 bases from V and 6 bases from J; bases unmatched to any gene: 15. Looked up from germline, CDR1 is SNHLY and CDR2 is FYNNEI. This CDR3 is built from 17 residues. The CDR3 DNA sequence: TGTGCCAGCAGTGGGCGAACCTCTGACAGGGACGGTCAGCCCCAGCATTTT. This encodes CASSGRTSDRDGQPQHF.

This clone was found a few times. The rearrangement joins TRBV13 to TRBJ2-7, with 7 bases fitting TRBD1. The length of the CDR3 is 13 residues. The trim removed 8 bases at V and 4 bases at J, leaving 8 bases unmatched. CDR1 and CDR2 from the germline V gene are PRHDT and FYEKMQ (reference sequence). In DNA form, the CDR3 reads TGTGCCAGCGGAAGACAGGGAAGTTACGAGCAGTACTTC. Its translation is CASGRQGSYEQYF.

V gene TRBV9 combines with J gene TRBJ2-2; 10 bases are shared with TRBD2. Germline-derived CDR1 and CDR2 are SGDLS and YYNGEE. The CDR3 totals 15 residues. The ends lost 4 bases at V and 4 bases at J; junction bases unmatched: 4. The CDR3 DNA reads TGTGCCAGCAGCTCAGCGGGAGGGCCCACCGGGGAGCTGTTTTTT. This translates into CASSSAGGPTGELFF.

The rearrangement joins TRBV5-1 to TRBJ1-1; D remains unclear. Germline CDR1 is SGHRS and CDR2 is YFSETQ. The CDR3 is 14 residues long. V lost 4 bases, J lost 7 bases, and 17 bases lay in between. The CDR3: CASSRETGRLEAFF. In DNA form, the CDR3 reads TGCGCCAGCAGCCGGGAAACCGGACGCCTTGAAGCTTTCTTT.

The chain is built from TRBV18 and TRBJ2-5; 7 positions match TRBD1. Germline V gene sequence: CDR1 KGHSH, CDR2 LQKENI. V shed 2 bases and J 5 bases; nucleotides not matched to a gene: 8. There are 15 residues in the CDR3. The CDR3 sequence is CASSPSLGRGETQYF. As DNA, the CDR3 is TGTGCCAGCTCACCAAGCCTAGGCAGGGGGGAGACCCAGTACTTC.

The rearrangement uses TRBV7-9 and TRBJ2-1; D remains unclear. CDR1 is SEHNR, CDR2 FQNEAQ, per germline (reference sequence). The CDR3 length is 15 residues. Trimming removed 2 bases from V and 0 bases from J, with 8 bases in between. CDR3 sequence (DNA): TGTGCCAGCAGCTTATCTTCAAGCTCCTACAATGAGCAGTTCTTC. Translation: CASSLSSSSYNEQFF.

This sequence joins TRBV6-5 and TRBJ2-7; possible D gene TRBD2, 6 bases. V was shortened by 5 bases and J by 3 bases, with 17 bases between the two germline ends. CDR1 is MNHEY, CDR2 SVGAGI, per germline. The CDR3 contains 15 residues. For the CDR3, the DNA is TGTGCCAGCAGTCTGGGGAGGACACTTTACTACGAGCAGTACTTC. It specifies CASSLGRTLYYEQYF.

This chain joins TRBV7-6 and TRBJ2-3, with 7 positions matching TRBD2. The length of the CDR3 is 15 residues. Germline values: CDR1 SGHVS, CDR2 FNYEAQ. J lost 0 bases, V lost 4 bases, and 4 bases had no gene match. This CDR3 is CASSSSGTSTDTQYF. The CDR3 bases are TGTGCCAGCAGCTCTAGCGGAACTAGCACAGATACGCAGTATTTT.

About this clone itself: Mismatch with germline at one junction end may stem from a read error. This rearrangement joins TRBV7-8 to TRBJ2-1; the D gene is possibly TRBD2 (5 bases). CDR3 length: 14 residues. Germline CDR1 SGHVS, CDR2 FQNEAQ. CDR3 amino acids: CVSSFLDSTNEQFF. For the CDR3, the DNA is TGTGTCAGCAGCTTTTTGGACTCGACAAATGAGCAGTTCTTC.

The chain recombines TRBV5-5 with TRBJ2-7, with TRBD2 matching 10 bases. There are 13 residues in the CDR3. Germline CDR1 is SGHKS and CDR2 is YYEKEE (reference sequence). V gave up 5 bases and J gave up 5 bases; unmatched junction bases: 4. The CDR3 reads CASSWGTSDEQYF. The CDR3 DNA is TGTGCCAGCAGTTGGGGGACTAGCGACGAGCAGTACTTC.